This T cell receptor beta chain was captured by sequencing in a study of HIV-infected patients and healthy controls. Whole blood was used without fractionation, so all unsorted peripheral T cells were included. Around 500 ng RNA was reverse transcribed with alpha and beta constant-region primers. Separate chain-specific third strand synthesis with multiplexing indices produced the alpha and beta libraries. TCRdb re-called the 5' RACE reads through MiXCR, storing one row per CDR3 protein. The data contain around 13,000 distinct CDR3 sequences, roughly 9.9% of them seen just once; the ten biggest clones take up approximately 6.8%. Germline V gene lookup returns CDR1 LNHDA and CDR2 SQIVND (reference sequence). The CDR3 is 11 residues long. Trimming took 9 bases from V and 3 from J, leaving 9 bases between them.

The rearrangement uses TRBV19 and TRBJ2-7; D is undetermined. The clonotype originates from an adult in good health. The sample comprised blood. In nucleotides, the CDR3 is TGTGCCAGCGGGCTTAGCTACGAGCAGTACTTC. Its translation: CASGLSYEQYF.